Reported below is one T cell receptor (beta chain). This specimen comes from a study of shared clonotypes between healthy human individuals. The length of the CDR3 is 16 residues. V was shortened by 4 bases and J by 6 bases, with 20 bases between the two germline ends. Germline V gene lookup returns CDR1 SGHNT and CDR2 YYREEE (reference sequence). HIV-negative, healthy adults without recent acute infections or vaccinations were the donors. An assay was performed, and its level was deep. The data were produced by immunoSEQ multiplex PCR, yet TCRdb's version contains in-frame clones alone and is incomplete. The sample holds about 460,000 clones; 60% to 80% are singletons and the top ten take about 11%.

This clonotype originated in a woman between 40 and 50 years old in good health. Some clones in this sample may be carry-over from other donors' samples. Sequencing input: PBMCs. The rearrangement links TRBV5-4 to TRBJ2-1; a possible D gene is TRBD1 (6 bases). Here the CDR3 reads CASSNQGFQTFNEQFF. The CDR3 DNA reads as TGTGCCAGCAGCAACCAGGGGTTCCAAACATTCAATGAGCAGTTCTTC. The whole variable domain, filled in from reference TRBV5-4 and TRBJ2-1, reads ETGVTQSPTHLIKTRGQQVTLRCSSQSGHNTVSWYQQALGQGPQFIFQYYREEENGRGNFPPRFSGLQFPNYSSELNVNALELDDSALYLCASSNQGFQTFNEQFFGPGTRLTVL.